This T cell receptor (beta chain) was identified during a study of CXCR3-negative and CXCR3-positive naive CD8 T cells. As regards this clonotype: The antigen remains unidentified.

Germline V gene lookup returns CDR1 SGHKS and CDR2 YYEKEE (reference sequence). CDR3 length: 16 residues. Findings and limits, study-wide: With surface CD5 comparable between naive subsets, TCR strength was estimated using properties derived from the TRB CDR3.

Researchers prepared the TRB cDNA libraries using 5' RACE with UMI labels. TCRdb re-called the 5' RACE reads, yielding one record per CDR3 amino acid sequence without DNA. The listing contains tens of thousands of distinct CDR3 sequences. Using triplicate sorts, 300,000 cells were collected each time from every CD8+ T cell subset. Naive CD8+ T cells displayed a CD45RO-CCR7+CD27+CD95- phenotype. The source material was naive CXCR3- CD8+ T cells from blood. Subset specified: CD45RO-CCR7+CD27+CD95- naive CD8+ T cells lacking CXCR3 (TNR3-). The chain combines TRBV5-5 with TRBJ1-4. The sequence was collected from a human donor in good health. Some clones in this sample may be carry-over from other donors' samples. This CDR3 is CASSSSSPGRSEKLFF.